The T cell receptor (beta chain) described here comes from a study of Graves' ophthalmopathy and Graves' hyperthyroidism. About the research overall: Peripheral blood was obtained at first diagnosis, ahead of any treatment.

Symptoms, serum thyroxine and TRAb, thyroid ultrasound, and orbital computed tomography formed the diagnostic basis. The PBMCs used were ones drawn from 9.5 to 10 ml of fresh peripheral blood. RNA served as the template for amplifying TCR beta CDR3 regions. Investigators did first-round RT-PCR with HTBI primers, then second-round multiplex PCR. MiXCR, applied by TCRdb to the multiplex PCR reads, yields one record per CDR3 protein. Among 400,000 to 450,000 distinct CDR3 sequences listed, 20% to 25% were seen once. This clonotype was found many times. A junction end diverges from the germline sequence, so it may reflect a read error. This CDR3 spans 13 amino acids. Germline CDR1 and CDR2: MNHEY and SVGEGT.

V and J are TRBV6-2 or TRBV6-3 and TRBJ2-7; tentatively, D is TRBD2 (6 bases). The specimen was peripheral blood. The receptor was derived from a woman aged 18-29 years with stable Graves' hyperthyroidism. The CDR3 spells CAGSYRTIYEQYF. CDR3 bases: TGTGCCGGCAGTTATCGGACTATATACGAGCAGTACTTC.